The next 32 T cell receptor beta chains were all read from a single sample in a study of PD-1 blockade in classical Hodgkin lymphoma. Time point defined: cycle 4 day 1 (C4D1), after 6 weeks of nivolumab. There was relapse after autologous stem cell transplantation in every patient, and there was variation in brentuximab vedotin exposure. Libraries were prepared by immunoSEQ multiplex PCR; TCRdb keeps only in-frame clonotypes and omits some of them. The sample records approximately 93,000 clones, 78% being singletons. The sample was peripheral blood mononuclear cells (PBMCs), taken before the fourth cycle of nivolumab. These receptors were collected from a human donor with classical Hodgkin lymphoma.

DNA for the CDR3: TGTGCCAGCAGCTCCTGGACTAGCGGGATAGACAATGAGCAGTTCTTC. It yields the protein CASSSWTSGIDNEQFF. The chain carries TRBV7-6 and TRBJ2-1; 12 nucleotides line up with TRBD2. Unmatched junction bases numbered 6, after V lost 4 bases and J lost 5 bases. This CDR3 has 16 residues. Germline V gene data show CDR1 as SGHVS and CDR2 as FNYEAQ.

CDR3 in DNA: TGTGCCATCAGTGAGTCAAAGGGCGGGAATGAGCAGTTCTTC. This codes for CAISESKGGNEQFF. The chain links TRBV10-3 to TRBJ2-1; tentative D call: TRBD2 (5 bases). The germline V and J ends were trimmed by 0 bases and 7 bases, with 10 bases remaining between them. The CDR3 is 14 amino acids. Germline V CDR1 and CDR2: ENHRY, SYGVKD.

CDR3 nucleotide sequence: TGTGCCAGCAGCCAAGATGAGGGAGGGAACAGGAAGAACACTGAAGCTTTCTTT. The encoded protein is CASSQDEGGNRKNTEAFF. The chain recombines TRBV4-2 with TRBJ1-1; a weak D match, TRBD1 (5 bases). Germline CDR1 and CDR2: LGHNA and YNFKEQ. This CDR3 comprises 18 residues. V shed 0 bases and J shed 1 base, with 18 bases lying between them.

This clone was seen a few times. The V gene is TRBV2, the J gene TRBJ1-6; 9 bases agree with TRBD1. V shed 1 base and J 9 bases; nucleotides not matched to a gene: 4. The germline CDR1 and CDR2 sequences are SNHLY and FYNNEI. This CDR3 is built from 15 residues. CDR3 nucleotide sequence: TGTGCCAGCAGTGAAGGTGGGGACAGGGCTTCACCCCTCCACTTT. Its translation is CASSEGGDRASPLHF. Based on the CDR3 plus reference TRBV2 and TRBJ1-6, the full variable domain is EPEVTQTPSHQVTQMGQEVILRCVPISNHLYFYWYRQILGQKVEFLVSFYNNEISEKSEIFDDQFSVERPDGSNFTLKIRSTKLEDSAMYFCASSEGGDRASPLHFGNGTRLTVT.

V usage is TRBV11-1 and J usage is TRBJ2-3; D remains unclear. CDR1 SGHAT and CDR2 FQDESV come from the germline V gene (reference sequence). V was clipped by 3 bases and J by 3 bases, with 10 bases between them. The CDR3 is made up of 14 amino acids. The CDR3 region is CASSLGLRTDTQYF. The CDR3 region has the DNA TGTGCCAGCAGCTTGGGTCTAAGGACAGATACGCAGTATTTT.

V and J are TRBV28 and TRBJ2-7; tentatively, D is TRBD2 (7 bases). Germline V gene lookup returns CDR1 MDHEN and CDR2 SYDVKM. V dropped 8 bases and J dropped 6 bases, with 20 bases sitting between them. This CDR3 is 14 amino acids long. The CDR3 spells CASRGGGSRIEQYF. Written as DNA, the CDR3 is TGTGCCAGCCGTGGGGGCGGGAGTCGAATCGAGCAGTACTTC.

This clone was counted a few times. The chain combines TRBV5-1 with TRBJ1-4; tentatively, D is TRBD1 (5 bases). Deletions cut 0 bases from V and 8 bases from J, with 14 bases between. The CDR3 has 15 residues. Germline V gene sequence: CDR1 SGHRS, CDR2 YFSETQ. CDR3 bases: TGCGCCAGCAGCTTGGTGGGGCCCGTGGGCGAAAAACTGTTTTTT. It specifies CASSLVGPVGEKLFF.

The chain employs TRBV25-1 and TRBJ2-7, with 9 bases identical to TRBD1. Germline loops: CDR1 MGHDK, CDR2 SYGVNS. With 5 bases clipped from V and 0 bases from J, the junction kept 11 bases outside the gene matches. The CDR3 extends over 17 amino acids. This chain's CDR3 is CASSTHWDRVSSYEQYF. The CDR3 region has the DNA TGTGCCAGCAGTACACACTGGGACAGGGTGAGCTCCTACGAGCAGTACTTC.

V gene TRBV7-9 combines with J gene TRBJ2-2; D gene uncertain. The CDR3 spans 16 residues. In germline, CDR1 is SEHNR, CDR2 FQNEAQ (reference sequence). Trimming stripped 5 bases from V and 4 bases from J, with 17 bases between. The CDR3 DNA reads TGTGCCAGCAGCCCACCTGGACCCACGCGCACCGGGGAGCTGTTTTTT. This codes for CASSPPGPTRTGELFF.

The chain combines TRBV5-4 with TRBJ2-3; 10 bases match TRBD2. This CDR3 is built from 18 residues. The germline gives CDR1 SGHNT, CDR2 YYREEE (reference sequence). The J segment lost 0 bases and the V segment lost 0 bases, leaving 7 bases of the junction unmatched. The CDR3 loop reads CASSLGLAGYYSTDTQYF. The CDR3 DNA sequence: TGTGCCAGCAGCTTGGGACTAGCGGGTTACTATAGCACAGATACGCAGTATTTT.

This clone has only a few counts. The chain recombines TRBV19 with TRBJ1-2, with D perhaps TRBD1 (5 bases). The CDR3 loop spans 13 amino acids. Trimming left V 7 bases short and J 8 bases short, with 17 bases between. Germline V gives CDR1 LNHDA, CDR2 SQIVND (reference sequence). For the CDR3, the DNA is TGTGCCAGTAAACTACGGGACGAAGGAGGCTACACCTTC. It is translated as CASKLRDEGGYTF. The entire variable domain, with the rest obtained from reference TRBV19 and TRBJ1-2, is as follows: DGGITQSPKYLFRKEGQNVTLSCEQNLNHDAMYWYRQDPGQGLRLIYYSQIVNDFQKGDIAEGYSVSREKKESFPLTVTSAQKNPTAFYLCASKLRDEGGYTFGSGTRLTVV.

In its sample, this clone was seen once. The rearrangement links TRBV7-9 to TRBJ2-7, with a weak D call TRBD2 (6 bases). Trimming removed 0 bases at V and 8 bases at J, with 14 bases between. Germline CDR1 and CDR2: SEHNR and FQNEAQ (reference sequence). The CDR3 loop spans 14 amino acids. Here the CDR3 DNA reads TGTGCCAGCAGCTTAGCGGAGGGACCGCAAAAGCAGTACTTC. As protein: CASSLAEGPQKQYF.

This clone was observed once. CDR3 nucleotide sequence: TGTGCCAGCAGTTACAGATGGACTGAAGCTTTCTTT. Translated, it gives CASSYRWTEAFF. The genes are TRBV6-6 and TRBJ1-1, with D uncertain. This CDR3 comprises 12 residues. Germline loops: CDR1 MNHNY, CDR2 SVGAGI (reference sequence). Deletions cut 2 bases from V and 5 bases from J, with 6 bases between.

Of note for this clone: One end of the junction does not line up with germline, which may come from a read error. This CDR3 reads CASSPRRGQGLIF. CDR3 nucleotides: TGTGCCAGCAGTCCCCGACGGGGACAGGGGTTGATTTTT. The genes are TRBV6-6 and TRBJ2-3, with TRBD1 identical over 10 bases. CDR3 length: 13 amino acids. Germline V gene lookup returns CDR1 MNHNY and CDR2 SVGAGI (reference sequence).

The chain is built from TRBV5-6 and TRBJ1-1, with TRBD1 identical over 8 bases. The CDR3 consists of 14 residues. Germline lookup yields CDR1 SGHDT and CDR2 YYEEEE. V was pared by 2 bases and J by 5 bases, with 5 bases of the junction left unmatched. CDR3 nucleotides: TGTGCCAGCAGCTTTGGGACAGGCGGAACTGAAGCTTTCTTT. Amino acids: CASSFGTGGTEAFF.

The gene calls are TRBV7-2 and TRBJ2-4, with D possibly matching TRBD1 (5 bases). This CDR3 spans 14 amino acids. Germline CDR1 reads SGHTA; CDR2 reads FQGNSA. Deletions cut 6 bases from V and 8 bases from J, with 17 bases between. The CDR3 nucleotides read TGTGCCAGCAGTTCCCGACAGAGTGGGCACATTCAGTACTTC. Its translation is CASSSRQSGHIQYF.

V and J are TRBV5-1 and TRBJ2-1; D perhaps matches TRBD1 (6 bases). The V end lost 3 bases, the J end lost 0 bases, and 10 bases lay between the germline ends. This CDR3 contains 15 residues. Looked up from germline, CDR1 is SGHRS and CDR2 is YFSETQ. The CDR3 DNA reads TGCGCCAGCAGCTGGACAGCCGGCTCCTACAATGAGCAGTTCTTC. As protein: CASSWTAGSYNEQFF.

This clone was counted a few times. The chain is built from TRBV5-4 and TRBJ2-1, with D possibly matching TRBD1 (6 bases). CDR3 length equals 13 residues. Germline values: CDR1 SGHNT, CDR2 YYREEE (reference sequence). V lost 3 bases and J 5 bases, leaving 9 bases between the germline ends. The CDR3 sequence is CASSYGQNNEQFF. DNA for the CDR3: TGTGCCAGCAGCTACGGACAGAACAATGAGCAGTTCTTC.

This CDR3 reads CASSLGLPRGFGNTEAFF. In DNA form, the CDR3 reads TGCGCCAGCAGCTTGGGCTTGCCCCGGGGTTTCGGAAACACTGAAGCTTTCTTT. V is TRBV5-1 and J is TRBJ1-1; D is ambiguous. Germline V gene sequence: CDR1 SGHRS, CDR2 YFSETQ. This CDR3 contains 18 residues. Trimming left V 0 bases short and J 2 bases short, with 20 bases between.

CDR3 nucleotides: TGTGCCAGCAGTTACTCGCTAGTCACCAAAAACATTCAGTACTTC. This encodes CASSYSLVTKNIQYF. The genes are TRBV6-5 and TRBJ2-4; no reliable D call. V was trimmed by 0 bases and J by 2 bases, leaving 8 bases between them. Per germline, CDR1 MNHEY and CDR2 SVGAGI. The CDR3 is 15 residues long.

This rearrangement joins TRBV6-6 to TRBJ2-3; D remains ambiguous. Trimming cost V 6 bases and J 3 bases, with 7 bases left between them. Germline assignment: CDR1 MNHNY and CDR2 SVGAGI (reference sequence). The CDR3 totals 12 residues. This chain's CDR3 is CASSLLTDTQYF. In DNA, the CDR3 is TGTGCCAGCAGCCTACTAACAGATACGCAGTATTTT.

The chain recombines TRBV7-9 with TRBJ1-6; no clear D. From germline, CDR1 is SEHNR and CDR2 FQNEAQ (reference sequence). The CDR3 totals 13 residues. V lost 4 bases to trimming and J lost 7 bases, with 8 bases between them. The CDR3 here is CASSSLENSPLHF. In nucleotides, the CDR3 is TGTGCCAGCAGCTCCTTAGAAAATTCACCCCTCCACTTT. Full variable domain (missing parts from reference TRBV7-9 and TRBJ1-6): DTGVSQNPRHKITKRGQNVTFRCDPISEHNRLYWYRQTLGQGPEFLTYFQNEAQLEKSRLLSDRFSAERPKGSFSTLEIQRTEQGDSAMYLCASSSLENSPLHFGNGTRLTVT.

This chain connects TRBV9 to TRBJ2-1, with TRBD1 matching over 8 bases. The CDR3 covers 15 residues. Germline assignment: CDR1 SGDLS and CDR2 YYNGEE. J was trimmed by 10 bases and V by 1 base; bases with no gene match: 10. The CDR3 loop reads CASSVSPDRGVEQFF. Here the CDR3 DNA reads TGTGCCAGCAGCGTATCCCCCGACAGGGGAGTGGAGCAGTTCTTC.

This clone was found a few times. This chain joins TRBV19 and TRBJ2-1, with 8 bases that match TRBD2. From germline, CDR1 is LNHDA and CDR2 SQIVND (reference sequence). This CDR3 has 14 residues. The V segment lost 4 bases and the J segment 5 bases; nucleotides outside the gene matches: 4. CDR3 protein: CASSTPGLDNEQFF. The CDR3 coding sequence is TGTGCCAGTAGTACTCCGGGACTAGACAATGAGCAGTTCTTC.

The chain links TRBV2 to TRBJ1-1; D may be TRBD1 (6 bases). Trimming took 7 bases from V and 4 from J, leaving 16 bases between them. The CDR3 has 14 residues. Germline CDR1 and CDR2: SNHLY and FYNNEI. CDR3 loop: CASISDSWTTEAFF. Here the CDR3 DNA reads TGTGCCAGCATTTCGGACAGCTGGACCACTGAAGCTTTCTTT.

The chain links TRBV7-8 to TRBJ1-1; no definite D call. Trimming pared 1 base from V and 1 base from J, leaving 7 bases between. CDR3 size: 14 residues. Germline loops: CDR1 SGHVS, CDR2 FQNEAQ. The chain's CDR3 is CASSLVGTNTEAFF. CDR3 bases: TGTGCCAGCAGCTTAGTCGGAACGAACACTGAAGCTTTCTTT.

The chain employs TRBV5-5 and TRBJ1-1, with 9 bases that match TRBD1. The trim removed 4 bases at V and 7 bases at J, leaving 8 bases unmatched. This CDR3 is 14 amino acids long. The germline V gene has CDR1 SGHKS and CDR2 YYEKEE (reference sequence). The CDR3 sequence: CASSATGGRDEAFF. CDR3 sequence (DNA): TGTGCCAGCAGCGCAACAGGGGGCCGGGATGAAGCTTTCTTT.

J is TRBJ2-3 and V is TRBV6-6, with D tentatively TRBD2 (6 bases). Germline loops: CDR1 MNHNY, CDR2 SVGAGI (reference sequence). This CDR3 has 13 amino acids. With 7 bases removed from V and 3 bases from J, the gap between germline ends came to 11 bases. This CDR3 is CASNGGETDTQYF. The CDR3 DNA reads TGTGCCAGCAACGGCGGGGAAACAGATACGCAGTATTTT.

There are a few counts of this clone. The rearrangement links TRBV5-6 to TRBJ1-5; perhaps TRBD1 as D (5 bases). V dropped 0 bases and J dropped 5 bases, with 12 bases sitting between them. Germline CDR1 and CDR2: SGHDT and YYEEEE. The CDR3 length is 15 residues. This chain's CDR3 is CASSLGTGWDQPQHF. For the CDR3, the DNA is TGTGCCAGCAGCTTGGGAACAGGCTGGGATCAGCCCCAGCATTTT.

This chain uses TRBV6-5 with TRBJ2-7; 7 bases are shared with TRBD1. The trim removed 2 bases at V and 5 bases at J, leaving 6 bases unmatched. This CDR3 is built from 14 residues. The germline V gene has CDR1 MNHEY and CDR2 SVGAGI. The CDR3 sequence: CASSYQQGWNEQYF. For the CDR3, the DNA is TGTGCCAGCAGTTACCAACAGGGGTGGAACGAGCAGTACTTC.

As DNA, the CDR3 is TGTGCCAGCAGCTTAAGCGCTAGCACAGATACGCAGTATTTT. It translates to CASSLSASTDTQYF. This chain joins TRBV7-3 and TRBJ2-3; D is unresolved. The V end was cut by 1 base, the J end by 0 bases, with 5 bases between. Germline V gene data show CDR1 as SGHTA and CDR2 as FQGTGA. The CDR3 spans 14 residues.

The V call is TRBV20-1, the J call TRBJ2-7; D ambiguous. V was trimmed by 1 base and J by 7 bases, leaving 8 bases between them. There are 11 residues in the CDR3. The germline V gene has CDR1 DFQATT and CDR2 SNEGSKA (reference sequence). The CDR3 DNA reads TGCAGTGCTAGAGGGGTATATGAGCAGTACTTC. Its translation is CSARGVYEQYF.